The rows below give T cell receptor beta chains drawn from one sample of a study of T-cell reconstitution after alpha-beta-depleted transplantation in children. From the PCR reads, TCRdb called clonotypes with MiXCR, one entry per CDR3 protein. The sample contains some 200,000 distinct CDR3 sequences, 5% to 7.5% of which appear only once. The sequenced sample was PBMCs, obtained before TCRalphabeta/CD19-depleted stem cell transplant. The receptors here all came from a girl under two years old with combined immunodeficiency, due to receive a stem cell transplant. Each CDR3 is given with its conserved first and last residue. D genes are given only for firm matches. Size is omitted from some rows. Given values are once, few, many or a class for expanded clones.

>TRBJ1-2|.|few|TRBV5-8
TGTGCCAGCAGCTTGGAAACGGGTAGTGGCTACACCTTC
CASSLETGSGYTF
>TRBJ2-7|TRBD2|many|TRBV28
TGTGCCAGCAGTTTGGAACTAGCGGGATTCCCCACTCAGTACGAGCAGTACTTC
CASSLELAGFPTQYEQYF
>TRBJ2-7|TRBD1|many|TRBV29-1
TGCAGCGTTGAGCTTGGGACAGCGAGTACCTACGAGCAGTACTTC
CSVELGTASTYEQYF
>TRBJ2-7|.|many|TRBV5-6
TGTGCCAGCAGCGCTCAGGCCTACGAGCAGTACTTC
CASSAQAYEQYF
>TRBJ2-1|TRBD1|many|TRBV5-1
TGCGCCAGCAGTCTATATGGGACAGGGGCCCAATACAATGAGCAGTTCTTC
CASSLYGTGAQYNEQFF
>TRBJ2-7|.|many|TRBV6-1
TGTGCCAGCAGTGAGGCAGGGAGCTCCTACGAGCAGTACTTC
CASSEAGSSYEQYF
>TRBJ2-1|.|many|TRBV28
TGTGCCAGCAGTTTAGCAGAATACAATGAGCAGTTCTTC
CASSLAEYNEQFF
>TRBJ1-1|.|many|TRBV20-1
TGCAGTGTCCGAAAAGTGAGAGCCGAAGCTTTCTTT
CSVRKVRAEAFF
>TRBJ2-3|.|.|TRBV15
TGTGCCACCAGCAGAGGGACAGATACGCAGTATTTT
CATSRGTDTQYF
>TRBJ2-1|TRBD2|many|TRBV28
TGTGCCAGCAGTTTACCCGGGAGGACCCTTTACAATGAGCAGTTCTTC
CASSLPGRTLYNEQFF
>TRBJ1-1|.|many|TRBV20-1
TGCAGTGCTTTGCGAAGATGGAAAAACACTGAAGCTTTCTTT
CSALRRWKNTEAFF
>TRBJ2-5|TRBD1|few|TRBV25-1
TGTGCCAGCAGTCCCCGGGGGCGGGGACAGGGTGAAATCCAAGAGACCCAGTACTTC
CASSPRGRGQGEIQETQYF
>TRBJ2-4|.|many|TRBV5-1
TGCGCCAGCAGCCCGAGGTCGGGCATTCAGTACTTC
CASSPRSGIQYF
>TRBJ2-5|TRBD1|many|TRBV6-2/TRBV6-3
TGTGCCAGCAGTTACTTCCGAAGACAGGGAGAGACCCAGTACTTC
CASSYFRRQGETQYF
>TRBJ1-1|.|few|TRBV7-2
TGTGCCAGCAGCTTAGTCCTGGTACAGGGAGACACTGAAGCTTTCTTT
CASSLVLVQGDTEAFF
>TRBJ1-1|.|many|TRBV5-1
TGCGCCAGCAGCCGGGAACCTGGGAACACTGAAGCTTTCTTT
CASSREPGNTEAFF
>TRBJ2-1|.|many|TRBV29-1
TGCAGCGGAGCCGGGACTTTGAGCTCCTACAATGAGCAGTTCTTC
CSGAGTLSSYNEQFF
>TRBJ2-1|.|many|TRBV4-3
TGCGCCAGCAGCCAAGTCACCGACAATGAGCAGTTCTTC
CASSQVTDNEQFF
>TRBJ2-3|TRBD2|many|TRBV28
TGTGCCAGCAGTTTGCGGGAGGGGACAGATACGCAGTATTTT
CASSLREGTDTQYF
>TRBJ2-3|.|.|TRBV7-2
TGTGCCAGCAGCCTAACACAGGTGGCAGATACGCAGTATTTT
CASSLTQVADTQYF
>TRBJ2-3|TRBD1|many|TRBV5-1
TGCGCCAGCAGCTATGGGACAGCGGCGGCAGATACGCAGTATTTT
CASSYGTAAADTQYF
>TRBJ1-6|.|many|TRBV27
TGTGCCAGCAGTTTTGGAGGGGCTGGGTCACCCCTCCACTTT
CASSFGGAGSPLHF
>TRBJ2-3|.|many|TRBV5-1
TGCGCCAGCCACGGAGGCGTGGGCGGGGGCACAGATACGCAGTATTTT
CASHGGVGGGTDTQYF
>TRBJ2-1|.|many|TRBV7-3
TGTGCCAGCAGCCCCAATATAGATCGTCACTCCTACAATGAGCAGTTCTTC
CASSPNIDRHSYNEQFF
>TRBJ2-7|TRBD2|many|TRBV27
TGTGCCAGCAGTTGGTTTAGCGGGAGTAGCGAGCAGTACTTC
CASSWFSGSSEQYF
>TRBJ1-2|.|few|TRBV30
TGTGCCCGAGACCGCGACTATGGCTACACCTTC
CARDRDYGYTF
>TRBJ1-2|.|many|TRBV6-1
TGTGCCAGCACAAATCCCGGGACCCGACAATTTGACTATGGCTACACCTTC
CASTNPGTRQFDYGYTF
>TRBJ2-1|.|many|TRBV6-2/TRBV6-3
TGTGCCAGCAGAACCACAGGGCGTCACAATGAGCAGTTCTTC
CASRTTGRHNEQFF
>TRBJ1-1|.|many|TRBV9
TGTGCCAGCAGCGTCCTCCCGTTTCCTCAGATGAACACTGAAGCTTTCTTT
CASSVLPFPQMNTEAFF
>TRBJ2-7|.|.|TRBV4-1
TGTGCCAGCAGCCCGGGGCCAGTCTACTCCTACGAGCAGTACTTC
CASSPGPVYSYEQYF
>TRBJ2-7|.|many|TRBV2
TGTGCCAGCGCCAGCCCAGGGATAACCTACGAGCAGTACTTC
CASASPGITYEQYF
>TRBJ2-2|.|.|TRBV24-1
TGTGCCACCAGTGATTGGTGGGGGGAGCTGTTTTTT
CATSDWWGELFF
>TRBJ1-6|.|few|TRBV12-3/TRBV12-4
TGTGCCAGCAGTCCAAAGGGGTGGAGCTCCTATAATTCACCCCTCCACTTT
CASSPKGWSSYNSPLHF
>TRBJ2-1|.|many|TRBV9
TGTGCCAGCAGCGTAGGACGTCAGGGTTCCTACAATGAGCAGTTCTTC
CASSVGRQGSYNEQFF
>TRBJ1-3|.|many|TRBV12-3/TRBV12-4
TGTGCCAGCAGCCCGGCGGGGAGAAGTCTCTCTGGAAACACCATATATTTT
CASSPAGRSLSGNTIYF
>TRBJ2-1|.|many|TRBV6-5
TGTGCCAGCAGTTACTCCACGGGCGGTGAGCAGTTCTTC
CASSYSTGGEQFF
>TRBJ2-7|TRBD1|many|TRBV12-3/TRBV12-4
TGTGCCAGCAGTTTAGCGGGAGGAGTTCAATGGGACAGGGGTATCTACGAGCAGTACTTC
CASSLAGGVQWDRGIYEQYF
>TRBJ2-7|.|many|TRBV5-1
TGCGCCAGCAGCTTGGCCGAGGGGCCCTTCTTCGAGCAGTACTTC
CASSLAEGPFFEQYF
>TRBJ2-1|.|many|TRBV29-1
TGCAGCGTTGTGGGTGCGGTAGACCTCTCCTACAATGAGCAGTTCTTC
CSVVGAVDLSYNEQFF
>TRBJ2-2|.|few|TRBV5-1
TGCGCCAGCAGCTTGGAAGTCGGCACCGGGGAGCTGTTTTTT
CASSLEVGTGELFF
>TRBJ2-3|TRBD2|many|TRBV20-1
TGCAGTGCAGCAGGGACTAGCGGGGGGCCTGTCACAGATACGCAGTATTTT
CSAAGTSGGPVTDTQYF
>TRBJ2-1|TRBD2|few|TRBV12-3/TRBV12-4
TGTGCCAGCACCGGGACTAGCGGGTGGAATGAGCAGTTCTTC
CASTGTSGWNEQFF
>TRBJ2-7|TRBD1|.|TRBV7-8
TGTGCCAGCAGCCATGACAGGGTTCAGGACGAGCAGTACTTC
CASSHDRVQDEQYF
>TRBJ2-3|TRBD1|many|TRBV24-1
TGTGCCGTGGACAGGGGGACACATACGCAGTATTTT
CAVDRGTHTQYF
>TRBJ1-6|TRBD1|many|TRBV7-2
TGTGCCAGCAGCGTGACCCTCTCTAGCAGGGGGGGAAATTCACCCCTCCACTTT
CASSVTLSSRGGNSPLHF
>TRBJ2-3|.|.|TRBV29-1
TGCAGCGTATCCACTAGGACCGATACGCAGTATTTT
CSVSTRTDTQYF
>TRBJ2-3|.|few|TRBV5-1
TGCGCCAGCAGCTTGTCATGGCGGCCCGCCTGGGATACGCAGTATTTT
CASSLSWRPAWDTQYF
>TRBJ2-3|.|many|TRBV12-3/TRBV12-4
TGTGCCAGCAGTTTAAGTTTAACGGGGCAGTATTTT
CASSLSLTGQYF
>TRBJ2-1|.|many|TRBV3-1
TGTGCCAGCAGCCAAGCTGGCGAGATCAGCTCCTACAATGAGCAGTTCTTC
CASSQAGEISSYNEQFF
>TRBJ2-1|.|many|TRBV7-6
TGTGCCAGCAGCTTAACGAAGAATGAGCAGTTCTTC
CASSLTKNEQFF
>TRBJ2-3|TRBD2|many|TRBV20-1
TGCAGTGCTAGAGATCGGGGGACTATCGAGTATTTT
CSARDRGTIEYF
>TRBJ1-3|TRBD1|many|TRBV20-1
TGCAGTGCTAGAGCTGTCCCGGGACAGGGACCTAAAGGAACTGGAAACACCATATATTTT
CSARAVPGQGPKGTGNTIYF
>TRBJ2-7|.|many|TRBV7-8
TGTGCCAGCAGCTTAGACGGGAACTACGAGCAGTACTTC
CASSLDGNYEQYF
>TRBJ2-2|.|many|TRBV28
TGTGCCAGCAGTCCACTGACCATGCACGGGGAGCTGTTTTTT
CASSPLTMHGELFF
>TRBJ2-1|TRBD2|many|TRBV4-1
TGCGCCAGCAGCCAAGGTCCGGGAGGGTACAATGAGCAGTTCTTC
CASSQGPGGYNEQFF
>TRBJ2-1|TRBD2|many|TRBV27
TGTGCCAGCAACTCACGCTCCCTCCTGGCGGGAGGGCCGAACAATGAGCAGTTCTTC
CASNSRSLLAGGPNNEQFF
>TRBJ1-1|.|many|TRBV29-1
TGCAGCGTTCGTACCGGGGAAGCTTTCTTT
CSVRTGEAFF
>TRBJ1-5|.|many|TRBV5-6
TGTGCCAGCAGCTTGTGGGCAGGGGCGGATCAGCCCCAGCATTTT
CASSLWAGADQPQHF
>TRBJ2-3|TRBD2|many|TRBV20-1
TGCAGTGCTAGCAGCGGGAGGGCTCCGGATACGCAGTATTTT
CSASSGRAPDTQYF
>TRBJ1-1|TRBD1|many|TRBV29-1
TGCAGCGCCGGTACAGGGGGCCGTCTTGAAGCTTTCTTT
CSAGTGGRLEAFF